These 9 T cell receptor beta chains originate from one sample sequenced in a study of early T cells in non-severe SARS-CoV-2 infection. TCRdb reprocessed the 5' RACE reads via MiXCR and lists one record per CDR3 protein. Here the sample spans tens of thousands of distinct CDR3 sequences, about 6.1% being singletons. The source material was whole blood. These receptors originate from an adult who was a healthcare worker with PCR-confirmed SARS-CoV-2 infection or an uninfected control (not recorded which).

This clonotype has a count of ten or more. The genes are TRBV20-1 and TRBJ1-5, with a possible D match to TRBD1 (5 bases). The CDR3 is 15 amino acids. With 2 bases removed from V and 3 bases from J, the gap between germline ends came to 14 bases. Germline loops: CDR1 DFQATT, CDR2 SNEGSKA (reference sequence). CDR3 coding DNA: TGCAGTGCTAGATTATCAGAGGGGAACAATCAGCCCCAGCATTTT. Encoded protein: CSARLSEGNNQPQHF.

By share, this clonotype counts as medium-sized. The chain carries TRBV20-1 and TRBJ2-3, with TRBD2 as a possible D gene (5 bases). With 6 bases removed from V and 5 bases from J, the gap between germline ends came to 12 bases. This CDR3 comprises 12 residues. Germline values: CDR1 DFQATT, CDR2 SNEGSKA (reference sequence). CDR3 sequence (DNA): TGCAGTGCCGCGGCGGGCGGAGATACGCAGTATTTT. Amino acids: CSAAAGGDTQYF.

This clonotype was observed many times. The rearrangement links TRBV20-1 to TRBJ2-7; TRBD2 might be the D (5 bases). The CDR3 spans 14 residues. Germline V CDR1 and CDR2: DFQATT, SNEGSKA (reference sequence). V was pared by 6 bases and J by 7 bases, with 22 bases between. CDR3 coding DNA: TGCAGTGCCCCTTCCCGGTCACGCCGCGGGGAGCAGTACTTC. Translation gives CSAPSRSRRGEQYF.

The rearrangement links TRBV9 to TRBJ2-7; 9 nucleotides agree with TRBD1. The CDR3 length is 16 residues. V gave up 4 bases and J gave up 5 bases; unmatched junction bases: 13. Germline V CDR1 and CDR2: SGDLS, YYNGEE. CDR3 bases: TGTGCCAGCAGCTCGAGTCCAGGGACAGGGTCTGACGAGCAGTACTTC. Encoded protein: CASSSSPGTGSDEQYF.

This clonotype was detected ten times or more. The chain uses TRBV7-2 and TRBJ2-1; perhaps D is TRBD1 or TRBD2 (5 bases each). This CDR3 is 15 amino acids long. Germline assignment: CDR1 SGHTA and CDR2 FQGNSA. V lost 3 bases to trimming and J lost 0 bases, with 9 bases between them. The CDR3 loop reads CASSLAGSSYNEQFF. The CDR3 coding sequence is TGTGCCAGCAGCTTGGCAGGGAGCTCCTACAATGAGCAGTTCTTC. Variable domain in full (rest from reference TRBV7-2 and TRBJ2-1): GAGVSQSPSNKVTEKGKDVELRCDPISGHTALYWYRQSLGQGLEFLIYFQGNSAPDKSGLPSDRFSAERTGGSVSTLTIQRTQQEDSAVYLCASSLAGSSYNEQFFGPGTRLTVL.

This clonotype was recorded many times. The chain carries TRBV3-1 and TRBJ1-3; D gene ambiguous. The CDR3 extends over 15 amino acids. Germline assignment: CDR1 LGHDT and CDR2 YNNKEL (reference sequence). Trimming cost V 0 bases and J 2 bases, with 8 bases left between them. The chain's CDR3 is CASSQEGRAGNTIYF. The CDR3 nucleotides read TGTGCCAGCAGCCAAGAGGGTAGGGCTGGAAACACCATATATTTT. Combining the CDR3 with reference TRBV3-1 and TRBJ1-3 gives the whole variable domain DTAVSQTPKYLVTQMGNDKSIKCEQNLGHDTMYWYKQDSKKFLKIMFSYNNKELIINETVPNRFSPKSPDKAHLNLHINSLELGDSAVYFCASSQEGRAGNTIYFGEGSWLTVV.

This clonotype was observed many times. The V gene is TRBV7-3, the J gene TRBJ2-1, with D uncertain. CDR3 length: 13 residues. The V end was cut by 4 bases, the J end by 7 bases, with 11 bases between. The germline V gene encodes CDR1 SGHTA and CDR2 FQGTGA. CDR3 amino acids: CASSSRPENEQFF. CDR3 nucleotide sequence: TGTGCCAGCAGCTCCCGCCCAGAGAATGAGCAGTTCTTC. Full variable domain (rest looked up from reference TRBV7-3 and TRBJ2-1): GAGVSQTPSNKVTEKGKYVELRCDPISGHTALYWYRQSLGQGPEFLIYFQGTGAADDSGLPNDRFFAVRPEGSVSTLKIQRTERGDSAVYLCASSSRPENEQFFGPGTRLTVL.

Many counts were recorded for this clonotype. The rearrangement joins TRBV6-6 to TRBJ1-2, with D hard to call. Germline V gene data show CDR1 as MNHNY and CDR2 as SVGAGI (reference sequence). The CDR3 sequence is 12 residues long. Trimming shortened V by 3 bases and J by 6 bases, and 8 bases separated the two germline ends. Written as DNA, the CDR3 is TGTGCCAGCAGTTATGAGGGCCATGGCTACACCTTC. Encoded protein: CASSYEGHGYTF.

This clonotype has a count of ten or more. The V and J genes are TRBV6-5 and TRBJ1-6; possibly TRBD1 for D (5 bases). Deletions cut 3 bases from V and 7 bases from J, with 7 bases between. Germline values: CDR1 MNHEY, CDR2 SVGAGI. There are 13 residues in the CDR3. CDR3 coding DNA: TGTGCCAGCAGTTATTGGACAAATTCACCCCTCCACTTT. Translation gives CASSYWTNSPLHF.